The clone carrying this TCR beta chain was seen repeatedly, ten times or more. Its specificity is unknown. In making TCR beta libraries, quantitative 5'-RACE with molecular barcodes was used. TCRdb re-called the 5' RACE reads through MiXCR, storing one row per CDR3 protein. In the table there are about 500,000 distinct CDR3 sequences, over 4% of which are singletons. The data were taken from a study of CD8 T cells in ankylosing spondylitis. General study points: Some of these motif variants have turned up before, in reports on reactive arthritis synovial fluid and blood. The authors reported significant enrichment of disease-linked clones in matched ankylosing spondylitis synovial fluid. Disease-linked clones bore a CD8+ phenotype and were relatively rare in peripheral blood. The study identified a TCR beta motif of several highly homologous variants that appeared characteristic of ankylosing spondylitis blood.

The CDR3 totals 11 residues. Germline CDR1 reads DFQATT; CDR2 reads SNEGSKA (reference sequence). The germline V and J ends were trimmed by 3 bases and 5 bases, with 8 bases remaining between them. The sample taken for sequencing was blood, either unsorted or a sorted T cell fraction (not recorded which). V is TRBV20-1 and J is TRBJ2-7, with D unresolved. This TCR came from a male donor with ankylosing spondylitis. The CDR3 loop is CSASDGNEQYF. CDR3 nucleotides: TGCAGTGCTAGTGATGGTAACGAGCAGTACTTC.